These 3 T cell receptor beta chains came from one sample sequenced in a study of cytomegalovirus exposure and HLA in healthy donors. PCR was performed using 60 Vbeta and 13 Jbeta primers. The table came from immunoSEQ multiplex PCR; TCRdb's copy has only in-frame clones and leaves some out. The sample gives approximately 160,000 clones, just under 80% of which show up once; about 9.1% is in the top ten. Material: PBMCs. The source is a man aged 18 to 29 in good health and CMV-seropositive.

The chain recombines TRBV27 with TRBJ2-5; tentatively, D is TRBD2 (5 bases). Trimming took off 4 bases at V and 5 bases at J, with 17 bases between the two ends. The CDR3 covers 15 residues. The germline CDR1 and CDR2 sequences are MNHEY and SMNVEV (reference sequence). For the CDR3, the DNA is TGTGCCAGCAGTTCATTGGGAGCATCCGGCGAGACCCAGTACTTC. Protein sequence: CASSSLGASGETQYF.

The rearrangement joins TRBV5-1 to TRBJ2-1, with D tentatively TRBD2 (7 bases). V dropped 2 bases and J dropped 9 bases, with 21 bases sitting between them. There are 16 residues in the CDR3. The germline V gene encodes CDR1 SGHRS and CDR2 YFSETQ. The CDR3: CASSFTGGGAYGEQFF. The CDR3 DNA reads TGCGCCAGCAGCTTTACCGGTGGGGGGGCCTACGGTGAGCAGTTCTTC.

Turning to this clone: A read error is likely, as this CDR3 ends without the conserved phenylalanine or tryptophan. The chain employs TRBV5-1 and TRBJ1-6, with a possible D match to TRBD1 (5 bases). V lost 5 bases and J lost 8, with 11 bases in between. The CDR3 sequence is 13 residues long. The germline V gene has CDR1 SGHRS and CDR2 YFSETQ. This CDR3 reads CASSWTPDSPLHL. The CDR3 nucleotides are TGCGCCAGCAGTTGGACACCCGATTCACCCCTCCACCTT.